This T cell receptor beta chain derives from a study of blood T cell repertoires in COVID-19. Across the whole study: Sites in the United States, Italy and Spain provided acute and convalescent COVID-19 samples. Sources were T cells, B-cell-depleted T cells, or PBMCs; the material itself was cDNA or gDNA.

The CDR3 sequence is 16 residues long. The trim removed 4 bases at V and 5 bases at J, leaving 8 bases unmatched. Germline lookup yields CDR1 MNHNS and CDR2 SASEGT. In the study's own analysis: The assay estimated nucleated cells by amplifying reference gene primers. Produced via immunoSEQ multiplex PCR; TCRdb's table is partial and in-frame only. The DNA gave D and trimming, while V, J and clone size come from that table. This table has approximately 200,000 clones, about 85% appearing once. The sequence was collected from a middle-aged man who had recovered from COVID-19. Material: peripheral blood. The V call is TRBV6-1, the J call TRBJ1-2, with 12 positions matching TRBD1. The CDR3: CASSAGTGGDGYGYTF. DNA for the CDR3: TGTGCCAGCAGTGCCGGGACAGGGGGCGATGGGTATGGCTACACCTTC.